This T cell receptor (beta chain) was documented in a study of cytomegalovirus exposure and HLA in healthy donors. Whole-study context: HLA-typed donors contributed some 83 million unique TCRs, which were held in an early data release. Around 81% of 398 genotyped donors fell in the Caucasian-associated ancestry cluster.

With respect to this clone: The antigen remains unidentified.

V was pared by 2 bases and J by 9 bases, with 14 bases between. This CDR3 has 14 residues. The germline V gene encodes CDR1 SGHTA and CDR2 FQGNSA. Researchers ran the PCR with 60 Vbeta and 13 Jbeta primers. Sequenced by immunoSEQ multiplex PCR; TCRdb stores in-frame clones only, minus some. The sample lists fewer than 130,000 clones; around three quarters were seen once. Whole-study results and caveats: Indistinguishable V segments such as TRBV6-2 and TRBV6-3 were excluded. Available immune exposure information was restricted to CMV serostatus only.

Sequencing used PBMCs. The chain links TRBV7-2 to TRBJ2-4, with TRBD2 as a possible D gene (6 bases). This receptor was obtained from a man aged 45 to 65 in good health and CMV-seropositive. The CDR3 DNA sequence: TGTGCCAGCAGCTTATCGTCAGGGAGGATCATTCAGTACTTC. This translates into CASSLSSGRIIQYF.